The clone carrying this T cell receptor beta chain was detected only a few times. Antigen: not known. The repertoire was sequenced with immunoSEQ multiplex PCR; TCRdb's copy has only in-frame clones and lacks some. The sample shows fewer than 250,000 clones, more than 75% of them seen only once. The record originates from a study of cytomegalovirus exposure and HLA in healthy donors. Overall study: The 120 or so validation repertoires used the same platform as the 666 first-cohort repertoires, a later analysis reported. Study-wide results and limits: Rare TCR sequences dominated, though some public TCRs recurred in many donors. Later, an analysis found that TCR clusters from the first cohort tended to co-occur in the roughly 110 validation repertoires.

Between the trimmed V and J ends, which lost 5 bases and 4 bases, there was a span of 14 bases. The CDR3 is 14 amino acids. Germline V gene sequence: CDR1 MNHEY, CDR2 SVGAGI. Specimen: PBMCs. The sequence was obtained from a woman aged 18-29 years in good health and CMV-seronegative. V and J are TRBV6-5 and TRBJ1-2; D is perhaps TRBD1 (5 bases). CDR3 in amino acids: CASSQGQGSYGYTF. CDR3 nucleotide sequence: TGTGCCAGCAGTCAAGGGCAGGGATCCTATGGCTACACCTTC.